The next 10 T cell receptor beta chains were all read from a single sample in a study of T cell repertoires in cytomegalovirus infection. Using its own MiXCR run on the reads, TCRdb lists one record per CDR3 protein. The table records 150,000 to 160,000 distinct CDR3 sequences, roughly a quarter of them present only once. Sequenced sample: PBMCs. These TCRs come from a human donor in good health (CMV status not recorded). Some clones in this sample may be carry-over from other donors' samples.

This clonotype was detected only a few times. V and J are TRBV7-9 and TRBJ2-1; 9 nucleotides align to TRBD1. V lost 4 bases to trimming and J lost 6 bases; unmatched junction nucleotides: 7. The germline V gene encodes CDR1 SEHNR and CDR2 FQNEAQ (reference sequence). This CDR3 comprises 15 residues. The CDR3 nucleotides are TGTGCCAGCAGCTGGACAGGGGTCCCGGGCAATGAGCAGTTCTTC. Protein sequence: CASSWTGVPGNEQFF.

This clonotype was detected a few times. The chain uses TRBV6-5 and TRBJ1-2; 9 nucleotides line up with TRBD1. Germline V gives CDR1 MNHEY, CDR2 SVGAGI. V trimming: 7 bases; J trimming: 7 bases; junction bases outside the gene matches: 16. This CDR3 has 16 amino acids. The CDR3 sequence is CASKRNRDRELVGYTF. The DNA of the CDR3 is TGTGCCAGCAAACGGAATCGGGACAGGGAATTAGTTGGCTACACCTTC.

This clonotype was counted ten times or more. V gene TRBV7-9 combines with J gene TRBJ1-4; D gene unclear. Trimming took off 4 bases at V and 5 bases at J, with 11 bases between the two ends. Germline V lookup: CDR1 SEHNR, CDR2 FQNEAQ (reference sequence). The length of the CDR3 is 14 residues. The CDR3 bases are TGTGCCAGCAGCTCGGGCCGATCAAATGAAAAACTGTTTTTT. It encodes CASSSGRSNEKLFF.

J is TRBJ2-5 and V is TRBV15; D uncertain. Deletions cut 0 bases from V and 3 bases from J, with 5 bases between. Germline lookup yields CDR1 LNHNV and CDR2 YYDKDF (reference sequence). This CDR3 is built from 13 residues. The CDR3 loop reads CATSRDPEETQYF. CDR3 in DNA: TGTGCCACCAGCAGAGATCCCGAAGAGACCCAGTACTTC.

The chain combines TRBV7-9 with TRBJ1-1; 9 bases fit TRBD1. Germline lookup yields CDR1 SEHNR and CDR2 FQNEAQ (reference sequence). The CDR3 is made up of 14 amino acids. The trim removed 7 bases at V and 0 bases at J, leaving 3 bases unmatched. This chain's CDR3 is CASTRDRVNTEAFF. The CDR3 DNA is TGTGCCAGCACCAGGGACAGGGTGAACACTGAAGCTTTCTTT.

Worth noting for this clonotype: Germline and junction disagree at one end, which may indicate a read error. The chain employs TRBV2 and TRBJ2-7, with 13 nucleotides matching TRBD2. This CDR3 region has 16 residues. Germline-derived CDR1 and CDR2 are SNHLY and FYNNEI. The CDR3 sequence: CASSEGGLAGSYEQYF. DNA for the CDR3: TGTGCCAGCAGCGAAGGGGGACTAGCGGGGTCCTACGAGCAGTACTTC.

This sequence joins TRBV6-5 and TRBJ2-2, with a possible D match to TRBD2 (5 bases). CDR3 size: 15 residues. From germline, CDR1 is MNHEY and CDR2 SVGAGI. Trimming removed 2 bases at V and 0 bases at J, with 7 bases between. CDR3 sequence: CASSYETTNTGELFF. DNA of the CDR3: TGTGCCAGCAGTTACGAGACTACGAACACCGGGGAGCTGTTTTTT.

This clonotype was counted at least ten times. V gene TRBV7-3 combines with J gene TRBJ2-5; 8 bases fit TRBD1. Germline V CDR1 and CDR2: SGHTA, FQGTGA. Trimming at V came to 5 bases and at J to 4 bases, leaving 3 bases not matched to a gene. The CDR3 contains 13 residues. The CDR3 bases are TGTGCCAGCAGCGCCGACAGGGGAGAGACCCAGTACTTC. The encoded protein is CASSADRGETQYF.

CDR3 sequence (DNA): TGCAGCGCCTACCAGGCAGGGGAGCTGTTTTTT. This gives the protein CSAYQAGELFF. The chain links TRBV29-1 to TRBJ2-2; D is unclear. V was cut by 7 bases and J by 8 bases, with 11 bases left in between. The CDR3 runs 11 residues. CDR1 and CDR2 (germline): SQVTM, ANQGSEA.

The J gene is TRBJ2-2, the V gene TRBV18; tentatively, D is TRBD2 (5 bases). The CDR3 is 14 residues long. V was pared by 3 bases and J by 4 bases, with 9 bases between. Germline CDR1 is KGHSH and CDR2 is LQKENI. The CDR3 DNA is TGTGCCAGCTCACCCGTGGCGGGCACCGGGGAGCTGTTTTTT. Translation: CASSPVAGTGELFF. Combining the CDR3 with reference TRBV18 and TRBJ2-2 gives the whole variable domain NAGVMQNPRHLVRRRGQEARLRCSPMKGHSHVYWYRQLPEEGLKFMVYLQKENIIDESGMPKERFSAEFPKEGPSILRIQQVVRGDSAAYFCASSPVAGTGELFFGEGSRLTVL.